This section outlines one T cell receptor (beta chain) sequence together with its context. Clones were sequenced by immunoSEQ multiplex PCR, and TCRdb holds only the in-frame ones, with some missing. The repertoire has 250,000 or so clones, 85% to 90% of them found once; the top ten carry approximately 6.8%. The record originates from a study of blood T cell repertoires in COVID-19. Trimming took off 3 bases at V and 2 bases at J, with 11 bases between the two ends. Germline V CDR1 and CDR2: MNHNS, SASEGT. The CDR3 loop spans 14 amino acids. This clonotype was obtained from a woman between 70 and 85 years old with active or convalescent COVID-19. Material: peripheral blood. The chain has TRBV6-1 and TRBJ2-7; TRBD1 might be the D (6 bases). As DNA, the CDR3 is TGTGCCAGCAGTGACCCGGGGACAACCTACGAGCAGTACTTC. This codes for CASSDPGTTYEQYF.